This entry is about one TCR beta chain. There are 16 residues in the CDR3. Losses at the gene ends were 0 bases for V and 2 bases for J; bases not matched to a gene: 7. Per the germline V gene, CDR1 is LNHNV and CDR2 is YYDKDF (reference sequence). The data derive from a study of blood T cell repertoires in COVID-19. TCRdb's table, derived via immunoSEQ multiplex PCR, lists solely in-frame clones and lacks some. Among roughly 40,000 clones listed, roughly 73% were seen once. The origin of this receptor is a man at least 80 years old with acute or convalescent COVID-19. The specimen sequenced was peripheral blood. The chain has TRBV15 and TRBJ2-7; 7 bases align to TRBD2. CDR3 bases: TGTGCCACCAGCAGAGATGCAGCGGGATCCCCCTACGAGCAGTACTTC. This sequence encodes CATSRDAAGSPYEQYF.